Listed here are 4 T cell receptor delta chains from one sample, sequenced in a study of delta chains in infants with herpesvirus infections. Gamma-chain- and delta-chain-specific primers converted PBMC RNA into TCR cDNA. TCRdb reapplied CATT to the RT-PCR reads. This table holds around 800 delta-chain clones, roughly a sixth found once. Sample: peripheral blood, taken at time point 1 of longitudinal follow-up. All receptors come from a human donor who was a Ugandan infant, either HIV-exposed or HIV-unexposed (not recorded which).

This clone turned up a few times. A single base separates this from a much larger clone, so it may be a read error. The chain recombines TRDV1 with TRDJ1, with D uncertain. Per the germline V gene, CDR1 is TSWWSYY and CDR2 is QGS. The V and J ends lost 0 bases and 0 bases respectively, with 29 bases between them. The CDR3 spans 22 residues. The DNA of the CDR3 is TGTGCTCTTGGGGAACTGATCTCACCGGTTCTCTGGAGGACTTCGGACACCGATAAACTCATCTTT. It yields the protein CALGELISPVLWRTSDTDKLIF.

Although no V gene was called, TRDJ3 is the J gene. This CDR3 region has 10 residues. In DNA form, the CDR3 reads TGCTCCGGGGACACCCGACAGATGTTTTTC. This codes for CSGDTRQMFF.

This clone ranks as medium-sized (0.01 to 0.1%). The rearrangement uses TRDV1 and TRDJ1; 8 bases agree with TRDD2. V dropped 1 base and J dropped 0; count of bases not matched to a gene: 19. There are 21 residues in the CDR3. Germline CDR1 is TSWWSYY and CDR2 is QGS. CDR3 sequence reads: CALGEPSSYRGYPKYTDKLIF. DNA for the CDR3: TGTGCTCTTGGGGAACCTTCTTCCTACAGAGGATACCCGAAGTACACCGATAAACTCATCTTT.

On this clone: A single base is all that separates this from a far larger clone, so a read error is likely. V usage is TRDV2 and J usage is TRDJ3; 7 bases agree with TRDD3. The J gene is not listed in TCRdb, so it was assigned here from a DNA match to germline. Trimming took 1 base from V and 0 from J; bases not matched to a gene: 2. The CDR3 contains 17 residues. Germline-derived CDR1 and CDR2 are GEAIGNYY and EKD. CDR3 DNA sequence: TGTGCCTGTGACACTGGGGGACACTCCTGGGACACCCGACAGATGTTTTTC. Its translation: CACDTGGHSWDTRQMFF.